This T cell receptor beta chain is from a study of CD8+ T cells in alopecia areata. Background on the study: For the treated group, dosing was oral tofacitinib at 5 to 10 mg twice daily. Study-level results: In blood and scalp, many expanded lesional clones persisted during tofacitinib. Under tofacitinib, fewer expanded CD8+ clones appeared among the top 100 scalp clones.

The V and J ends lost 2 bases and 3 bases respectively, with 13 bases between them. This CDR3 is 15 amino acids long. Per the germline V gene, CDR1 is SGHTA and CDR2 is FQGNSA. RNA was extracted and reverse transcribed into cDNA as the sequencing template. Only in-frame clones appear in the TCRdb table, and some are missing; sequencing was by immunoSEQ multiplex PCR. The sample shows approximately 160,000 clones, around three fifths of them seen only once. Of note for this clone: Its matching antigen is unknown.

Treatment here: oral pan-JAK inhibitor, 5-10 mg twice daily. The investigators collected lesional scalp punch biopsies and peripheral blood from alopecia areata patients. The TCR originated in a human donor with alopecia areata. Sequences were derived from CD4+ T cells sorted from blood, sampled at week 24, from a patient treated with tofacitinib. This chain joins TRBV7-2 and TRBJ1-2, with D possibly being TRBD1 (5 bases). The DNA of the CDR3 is TGTGCCAGCAGCTTACAGGGTGGGGATTACTATGGCTACACCTTC. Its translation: CASSLQGGDYYGYTF.